Included here is one T cell receptor (beta chain) sequence, with context. The antigen it binds to is not known. It has no much larger one-base neighbor in the sample; base qualities were not kept. TCRbeta CDR3 regions were amplified from genomic DNA using the immunoSEQ Assay, a bias-controlled multiplex PCR. The study's processing was this. Nucleated cell counts per sample were estimated from amplification of reference gene primers within the assay. To quantify the absolute abundance of each unique TCRbeta CDR3 rearrangement, sequence reads were collapsed and filtered. For each sample, productive Simpson clonality was calculated by taking the square root of Simpson's diversity index across productive rearrangements. Imported from immuneACCESS, the table was reduced by TCRdb to in-frame sequences with V and J called. These copies leave out some clones; in studies compared against another copy, an unresolved V gene accounts for under half, and the cause of the remainder is not known. The DNA gave D and trimming, while V, J and clone size come from that table. The sample table shows approximately 340,000 clones, and approximately 82% are seen once. Under 3% of the sample comes from the top ten.

The collaborating institutions used their own protocols to collect whole blood in K2EDTA tubes. For TCRbeta analysis, collaborators shipped samples in one of three forms: frozen whole blood, isolated PBMCs, or DNA extracted from either of those sample types. The sample is drawn from a study of blood T cell repertoires in COVID-19 (TCRdb year 2020). About the full investigation: Samples covering the acute and convalescent phases of COVID-19 were provided by collaborators in the United States, Italy and Spain. The prospective study material was composed of cDNA or gDNA derived from T cells, B-cell-depleted T cells, or PBMCs. The repertoires were released in a freely available public database meant as a resource for research on the immune response to SARS-CoV-2. The dataset comprised deeply sampled blood TCRbeta repertoires from subjects exposed to, actively infected with, or recovered from COVID-19. Samples came from the ongoing ImmuneRACE study (first 160 participants) plus 1,254 subjects from 6 global collaborators. Sample metadata almost always included a de-identified subject ID, COVID-19 status, age in years and sex. HLA class I and class II types, where available, came from metadata supplied by the sample provider rather than from assay-based typing.

Summary of the overall study and its limitations: The amount of clinical and demographic metadata varied by source and participant and was provided uncurated.

Input material: peripheral blood. This TCR was sampled from a man aged 30 to 45 with active or convalescent COVID-19.

In nucleotide form, the sequence is TGTGCCAGCAGAGAGCGGGAGGCCCATGAGCAGTTCTTC. This codes for CASREREAHEQFF. This receptor chain uses TRBV6-5 and TRBJ2-1; 9 of the junction bases match TRBD2. CDR1 and CDR2 are drawn from the germline V gene: MNHEY, SVGAGI. Counted from cysteine to phenylalanine, this CDR3 has 13 amino acids. Of all the DNA, just the CDR3 is kept, 39 bases in frame from base 1. V is trimmed back by 6 bases and J by 8 bases, and the junction contains 5 bases that no gene match accounts for.